This T cell receptor (beta chain) was profiled in a study of early T cells in non-severe SARS-CoV-2 infection. TCRdb passed the 5' RACE reads through MiXCR, listing each CDR3 protein once. Among around 99,000 distinct CDR3 sequences listed, over 15% were seen once. The CDR3 contains 11 residues. Looked up from germline, CDR1 is SQVTM and CDR2 is ANQGSEA. Trimming pared 6 bases from V and 8 bases from J, leaving 11 bases between. This clonotype has only a few counts. Sequencing used whole blood, obtained at baseline. This clonotype was obtained from an adult who was a healthcare worker with PCR-confirmed SARS-CoV-2 infection or an uninfected control (not recorded which). This rearrangement joins TRBV29-1 to TRBJ2-1; no firm D call. CDR3 amino acids: CSVLINHEQFF. Written as DNA, the CDR3 is TGCAGCGTCTTGATAAATCATGAGCAGTTCTTC.